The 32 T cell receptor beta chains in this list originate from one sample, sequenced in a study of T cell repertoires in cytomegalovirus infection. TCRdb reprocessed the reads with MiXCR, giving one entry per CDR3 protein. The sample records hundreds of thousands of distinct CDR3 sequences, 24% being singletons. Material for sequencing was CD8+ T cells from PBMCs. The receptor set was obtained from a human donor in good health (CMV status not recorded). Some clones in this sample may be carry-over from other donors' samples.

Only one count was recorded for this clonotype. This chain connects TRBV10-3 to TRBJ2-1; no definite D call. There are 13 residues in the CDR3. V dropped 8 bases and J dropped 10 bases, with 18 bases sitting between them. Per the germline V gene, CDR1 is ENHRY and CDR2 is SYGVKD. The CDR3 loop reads CAIPGLVVGEQFF. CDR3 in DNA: TGTGCCATCCCTGGGTTGGTCGTGGGGGAGCAGTTCTTC.

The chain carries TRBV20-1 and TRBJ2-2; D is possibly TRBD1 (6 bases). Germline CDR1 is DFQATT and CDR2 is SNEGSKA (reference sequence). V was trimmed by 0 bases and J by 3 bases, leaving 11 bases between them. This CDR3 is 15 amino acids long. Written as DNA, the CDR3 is TGCAGTGCTAGAGAACAGGGTGGCGACACCGGGGAGCTGTTTTTT. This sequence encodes CSAREQGGDTGELFF.

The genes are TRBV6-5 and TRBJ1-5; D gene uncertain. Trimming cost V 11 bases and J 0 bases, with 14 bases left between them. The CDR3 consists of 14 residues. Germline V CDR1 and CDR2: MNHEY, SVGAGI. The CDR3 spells CAGSLGYSNQPQHF. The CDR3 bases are TGTGCCGGCTCCCTCGGATATAGCAATCAGCCCCAGCATTTT.

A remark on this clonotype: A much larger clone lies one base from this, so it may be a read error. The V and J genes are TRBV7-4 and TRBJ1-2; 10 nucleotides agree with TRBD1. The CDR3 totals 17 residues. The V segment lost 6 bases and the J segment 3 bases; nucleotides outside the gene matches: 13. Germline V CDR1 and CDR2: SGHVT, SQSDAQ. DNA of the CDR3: TGTGCCAGCAGTTTAACGGGACAGGGGAGGAATGACTATGGCTACACCTTC. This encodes CASSLTGQGRNDYGYTF.

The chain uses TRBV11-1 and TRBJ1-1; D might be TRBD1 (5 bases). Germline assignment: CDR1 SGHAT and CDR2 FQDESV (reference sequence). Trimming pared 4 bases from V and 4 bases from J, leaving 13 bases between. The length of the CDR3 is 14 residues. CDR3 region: CASSWDLGGTEAFF. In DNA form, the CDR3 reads TGTGCCAGCAGCTGGGACCTGGGGGGCACTGAAGCTTTCTTT.

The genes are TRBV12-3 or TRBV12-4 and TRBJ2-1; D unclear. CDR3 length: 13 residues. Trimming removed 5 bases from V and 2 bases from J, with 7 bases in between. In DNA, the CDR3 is TGTGCCAGCAGTCCCCCTCCCTACAATGAGCAGTTCTTC. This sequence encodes CASSPPPYNEQFF.

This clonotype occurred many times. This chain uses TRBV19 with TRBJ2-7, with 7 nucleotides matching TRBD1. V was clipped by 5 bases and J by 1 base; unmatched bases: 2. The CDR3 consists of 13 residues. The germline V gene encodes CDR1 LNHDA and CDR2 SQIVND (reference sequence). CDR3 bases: TGTGCCAGTAGTCCGGGACAGTCCTACGAGCAGTACTTC. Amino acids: CASSPGQSYEQYF.

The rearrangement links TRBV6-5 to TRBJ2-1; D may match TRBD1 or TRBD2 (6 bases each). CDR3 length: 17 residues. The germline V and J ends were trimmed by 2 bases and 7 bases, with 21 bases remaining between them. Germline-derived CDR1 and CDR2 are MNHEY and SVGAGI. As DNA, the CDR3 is TGTGCCAGCAGTTACCACCTTTTGGAGGGGGTGTCGAATGAGCAGTTCTTC. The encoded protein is CASSYHLLEGVSNEQFF.

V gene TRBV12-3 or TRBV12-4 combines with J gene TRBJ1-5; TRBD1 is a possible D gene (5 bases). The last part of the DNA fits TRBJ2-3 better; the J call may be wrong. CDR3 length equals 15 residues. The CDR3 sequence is CASRLDTLLNQPQYF. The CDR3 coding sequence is TGTGCCAGCAGACTGGACACGTTACTAAATCAGCCCCAGTATTTT.

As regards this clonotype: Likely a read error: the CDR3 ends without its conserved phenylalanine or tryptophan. The CDR3 region has the DNA TGTGCCAGCAGTTTGCAGGGTTTCGATATTAATTCACCCCTCCACTCT. Translation gives CASSLQGFDINSPLHS. This sequence joins TRBV12-3 or TRBV12-4 and TRBJ1-6, with TRBD1 as a possible D gene (5 bases). The CDR3 runs to 16 residues. Trimming removed 3 bases at V and 6 bases at J, with 15 bases between.

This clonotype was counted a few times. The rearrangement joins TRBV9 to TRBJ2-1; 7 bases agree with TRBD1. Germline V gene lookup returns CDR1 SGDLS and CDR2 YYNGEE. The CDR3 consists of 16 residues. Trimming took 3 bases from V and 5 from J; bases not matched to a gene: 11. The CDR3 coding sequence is TGTGCCAGCAGCGGCCGCAGACAGGGTCTCCACAATGAGCAGTTCTTC. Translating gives CASSGRRQGLHNEQFF.

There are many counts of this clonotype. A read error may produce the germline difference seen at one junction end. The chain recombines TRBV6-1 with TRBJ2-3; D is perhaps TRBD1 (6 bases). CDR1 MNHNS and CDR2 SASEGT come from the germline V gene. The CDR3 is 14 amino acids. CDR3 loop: CASSSGHLTDTQYF. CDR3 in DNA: TGTGCTAGCAGCTCGGGACACCTGACAGATACGCAGTATTTT.

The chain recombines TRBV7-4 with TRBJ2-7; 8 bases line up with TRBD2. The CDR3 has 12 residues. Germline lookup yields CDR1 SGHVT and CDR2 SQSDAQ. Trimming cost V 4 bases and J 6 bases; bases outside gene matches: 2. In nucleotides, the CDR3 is TGTGCCAGCAGCTCGCTAGCGGGCGAGCAGTACGTC. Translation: CASSSLAGEQYV.

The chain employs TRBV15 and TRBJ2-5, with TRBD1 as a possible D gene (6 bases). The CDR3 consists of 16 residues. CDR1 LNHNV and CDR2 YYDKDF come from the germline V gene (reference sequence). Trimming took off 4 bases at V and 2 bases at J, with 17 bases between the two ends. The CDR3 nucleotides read TGTGCCACCAGCAAACCCCCAGGGGATGGACAAGAGACCCAGTACTTC. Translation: CATSKPPGDGQETQYF.

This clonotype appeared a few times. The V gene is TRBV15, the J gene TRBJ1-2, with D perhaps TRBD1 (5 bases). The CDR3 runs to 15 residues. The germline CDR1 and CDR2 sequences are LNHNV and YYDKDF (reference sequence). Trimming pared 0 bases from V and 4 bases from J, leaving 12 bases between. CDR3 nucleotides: TGTGCCACCAGCAGAGATGTACAGGTCTCCTATGGCTACACCTTC. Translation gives CATSRDVQVSYGYTF. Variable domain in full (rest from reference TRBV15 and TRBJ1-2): DAMVIQNPRYQVTQFGKPVTLSCSQTLNHNVMYWYQQKSSQAPKLLFHYYDKDFNNEADTPDNFQSRRPNTSFCFLDIRSPGLGDTAMYLCATSRDVQVSYGYTFGSGTRLTVV.

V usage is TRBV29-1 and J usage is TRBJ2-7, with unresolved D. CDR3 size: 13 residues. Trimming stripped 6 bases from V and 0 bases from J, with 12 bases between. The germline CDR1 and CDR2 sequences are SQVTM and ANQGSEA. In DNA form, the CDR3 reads TGCAGCGTCTTCGCCGGGTCCTCCTACGAGCAGTACTTC. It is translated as CSVFAGSSYEQYF.

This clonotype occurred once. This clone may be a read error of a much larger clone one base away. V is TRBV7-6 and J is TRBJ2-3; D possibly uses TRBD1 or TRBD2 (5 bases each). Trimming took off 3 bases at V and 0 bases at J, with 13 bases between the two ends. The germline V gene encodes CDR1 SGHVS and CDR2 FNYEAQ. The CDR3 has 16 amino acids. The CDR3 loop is CASSFIVGVSTDTQYF. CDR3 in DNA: TGTGCCAGCAGCTTTATAGTGGGGGTTAGCACAGATACGCAGTATTTT.

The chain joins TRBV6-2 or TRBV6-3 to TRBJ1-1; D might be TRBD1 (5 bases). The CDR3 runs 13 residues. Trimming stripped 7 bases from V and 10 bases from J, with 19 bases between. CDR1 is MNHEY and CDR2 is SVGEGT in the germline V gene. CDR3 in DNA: TGTGCCAGCACTGGAGGAGGGGCGCTTGGAGCTTTCTTT. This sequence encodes CASTGGGALGAFF.

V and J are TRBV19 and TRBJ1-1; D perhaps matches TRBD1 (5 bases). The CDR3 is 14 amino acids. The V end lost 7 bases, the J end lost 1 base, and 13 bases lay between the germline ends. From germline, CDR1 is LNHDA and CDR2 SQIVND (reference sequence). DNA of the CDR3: TGTGCCAGTACCCATCGGGACGGGAACACTGAAGCTTTCTTT. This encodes CASTHRDGNTEAFF.

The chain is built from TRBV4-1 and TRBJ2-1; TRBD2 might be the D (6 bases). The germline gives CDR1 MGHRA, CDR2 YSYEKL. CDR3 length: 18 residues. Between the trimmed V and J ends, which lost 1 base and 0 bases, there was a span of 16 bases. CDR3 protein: CASSQVSGGASSYNEQFF. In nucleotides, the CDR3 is TGCGCCAGCAGCCAAGTTTCGGGCGGGGCCAGCTCCTACAATGAGCAGTTCTTC.

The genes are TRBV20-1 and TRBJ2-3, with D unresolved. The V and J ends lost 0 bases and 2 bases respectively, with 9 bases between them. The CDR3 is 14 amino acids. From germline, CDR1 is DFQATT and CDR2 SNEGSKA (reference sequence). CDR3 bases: TGCAGTGCTAGAGACCCCACCGTCACAGATACGCAGTATTTT. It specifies CSARDPTVTDTQYF.

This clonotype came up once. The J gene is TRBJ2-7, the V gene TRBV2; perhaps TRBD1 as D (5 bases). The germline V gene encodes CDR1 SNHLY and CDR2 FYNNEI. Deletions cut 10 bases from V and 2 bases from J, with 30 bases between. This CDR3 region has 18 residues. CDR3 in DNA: TGTGCCATCGAGTTCCAGACAGCCCTCATATGGGGTCCCTACGAGCAGTACGTC. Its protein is CAIEFQTALIWGPYEQYV.

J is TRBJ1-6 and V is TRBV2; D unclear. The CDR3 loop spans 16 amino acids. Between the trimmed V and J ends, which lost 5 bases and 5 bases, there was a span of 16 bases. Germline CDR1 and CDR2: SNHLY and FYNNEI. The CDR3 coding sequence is TGTGCCAGCAGTCCGCCCGGGCGGAATAATAATTCACCCCTCCACTTT. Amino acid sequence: CASSPPGRNNNSPLHF.

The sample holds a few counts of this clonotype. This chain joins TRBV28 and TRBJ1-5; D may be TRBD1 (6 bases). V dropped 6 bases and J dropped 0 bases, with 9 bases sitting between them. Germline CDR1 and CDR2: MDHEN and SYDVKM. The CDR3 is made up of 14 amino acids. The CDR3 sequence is CASRSDSSNQPQHF. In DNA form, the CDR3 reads TGTGCCAGCAGATCGGACAGTAGCAATCAGCCCCAGCATTTT.

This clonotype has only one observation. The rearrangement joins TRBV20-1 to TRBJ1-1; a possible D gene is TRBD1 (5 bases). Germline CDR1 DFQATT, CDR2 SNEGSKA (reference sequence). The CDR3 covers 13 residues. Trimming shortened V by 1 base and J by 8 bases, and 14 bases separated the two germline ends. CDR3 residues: CSARVTGTAEAFF. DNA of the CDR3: TGCAGTGCTAGAGTGACGGGGACCGCCGAAGCTTTCTTT.

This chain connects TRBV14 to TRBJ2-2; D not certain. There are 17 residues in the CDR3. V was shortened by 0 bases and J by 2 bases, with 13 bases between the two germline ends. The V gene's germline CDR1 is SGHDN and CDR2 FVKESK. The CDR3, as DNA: TGTGCCAGCAGCCAAGAGTGGTCTACAGACAACACCGGGGAGCTGTTTTTT. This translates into CASSQEWSTDNTGELFF.

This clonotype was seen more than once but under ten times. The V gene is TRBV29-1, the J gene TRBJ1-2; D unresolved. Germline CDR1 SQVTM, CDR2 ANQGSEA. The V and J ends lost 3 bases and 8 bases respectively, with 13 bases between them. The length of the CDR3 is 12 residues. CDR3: CSVENQGNGYTF. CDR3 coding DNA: TGCAGCGTTGAGAACCAAGGCAACGGCTACACCTTC.

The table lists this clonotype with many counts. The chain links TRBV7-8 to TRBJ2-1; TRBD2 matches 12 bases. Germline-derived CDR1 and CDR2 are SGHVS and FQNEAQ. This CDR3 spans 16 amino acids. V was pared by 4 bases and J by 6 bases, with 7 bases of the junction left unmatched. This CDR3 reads CASSSLAGGSGNEQFF. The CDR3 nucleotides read TGTGCCAGCAGCTCCCTAGCGGGGGGGTCTGGCAATGAGCAGTTCTTC.

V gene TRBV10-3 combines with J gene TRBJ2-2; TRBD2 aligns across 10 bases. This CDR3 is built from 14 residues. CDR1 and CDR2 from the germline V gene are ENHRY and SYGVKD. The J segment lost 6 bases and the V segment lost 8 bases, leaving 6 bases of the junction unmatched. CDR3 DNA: TGTGCCATCGGGACTAGCGATTACTCCGGGGAGCTGTTTTTT. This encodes CAIGTSDYSGELFF.

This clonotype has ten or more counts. The CDR3 is CASSISRLYEQYF. The CDR3 DNA sequence: TGTGCCAGTAGTATCAGCAGGCTCTACGAGCAGTACTTC. This chain joins TRBV19 and TRBJ2-7; D ambiguous. The CDR3 length is 13 residues. V dropped 3 bases and J dropped 3 bases, with 9 bases sitting between them. CDR1 and CDR2 (germline): LNHDA, SQIVND (reference sequence).

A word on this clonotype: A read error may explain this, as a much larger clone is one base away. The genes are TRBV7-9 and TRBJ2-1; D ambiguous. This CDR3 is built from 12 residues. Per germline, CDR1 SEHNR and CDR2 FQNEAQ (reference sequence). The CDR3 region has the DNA TGTGTCAGCAGAGAGGCAGCTACTGAGCAGTTCTTC. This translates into CVSREAATEQFF.

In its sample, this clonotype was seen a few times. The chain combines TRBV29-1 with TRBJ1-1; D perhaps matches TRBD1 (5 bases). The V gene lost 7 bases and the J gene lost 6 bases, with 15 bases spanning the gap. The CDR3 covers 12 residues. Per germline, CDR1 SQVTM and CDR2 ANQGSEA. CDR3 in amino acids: CSAQYGTSEAFF. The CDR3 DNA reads TGCAGCGCCCAATATGGGACGTCTGAAGCTTTCTTT. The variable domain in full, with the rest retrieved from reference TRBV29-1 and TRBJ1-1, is SAVISQKPSRDICQRGTSLTIQCQVDSQVTMMFWYRQQPGQSLTLIATANQGSEATYESGFVIDKFPISRPNLTFSTLTVSNMSPEDSSIYLCSAQYGTSEAFFGQGTRLTVV.